This T cell receptor beta chain derives from a study of CD8+CD57+ T cells in acquired aplastic anemia. Study in general: The sorted CD4+ and CD8+ cells yielded an average approximately 3 ug of DNA. General study points: Patients and controls shared 25 to 30 CD8+ CDR3 sequences, which appeared highly expressed in patients and within their immunodominant clones.

In the case of this clonotype: Its antigen is as yet unknown.

An expansion of CD8+CD57+ cells by flow cytometry had been shown in patients chosen for sequencing. Among the patients, all had severe acquired aplastic anemia. At the time of blood sampling, patients had not yet received any therapy. Using genomic DNA as the template, TCR beta VDJ and CDR3 profiling was carried out. Using its own MiXCR run on the reads, TCRdb lists one record per CDR3 protein. The sample records around 430,000 distinct CDR3 sequences, less than 35% being singletons. The V end was cut by 5 bases, the J end by 0 bases, with 11 bases between. Per the germline V gene, CDR1 is SNHLY and CDR2 is FYNNEI. The CDR3 totals 16 residues.

The chain joins TRBV2 to TRBJ2-6; D unresolved. This TCR was recovered from a human donor with aplastic anemia. Specimen: sorted CD4+, CD8+, or CD8+CD57+ T cells (not recorded which) from PBMCs. The CDR3 coding sequence is TGTGCCAGCAGTTCGCCGGGCCCCTCTGGGGCCAACGTCCTGACTTTC. The encoded protein is CASSSPGPSGANVLTF.